This T cell receptor (beta chain) was identified during a study of T cell responses to AZD1222 COVID-19 vaccine. Study outcomes and limitations: Spike-spanning, vaccine-associated CD4 TCRs were dominant at 160-218 and 743-854.

Assay used: immunoSEQ multiplex PCR; TCRdb lists only in-frame clones, some missing. This sample carries tens of thousands of clones, 90% of them seen once, and the ten largest clones take 8.4%. Details on this clone: Its specificity is unknown.

The CDR3 length is 18 residues. Sequenced material: peripheral blood, taken on day 0 of AZD1222 vaccination. This rearrangement joins TRBV21-1 to TRBJ1-3; the D segment call TRBD1 is taken from the table without a DNA check. TRBV21-1 is a known pseudogene. The TCR was taken from an adult in good health. Here the CDR3 reads CASSKEDWWGHSGNTIYF. The CDR3 nucleotides are TGTGCCAGCAGCAAAGAAGACTGGTGGGGGCACTCTGGAAACACCATATATTTT.